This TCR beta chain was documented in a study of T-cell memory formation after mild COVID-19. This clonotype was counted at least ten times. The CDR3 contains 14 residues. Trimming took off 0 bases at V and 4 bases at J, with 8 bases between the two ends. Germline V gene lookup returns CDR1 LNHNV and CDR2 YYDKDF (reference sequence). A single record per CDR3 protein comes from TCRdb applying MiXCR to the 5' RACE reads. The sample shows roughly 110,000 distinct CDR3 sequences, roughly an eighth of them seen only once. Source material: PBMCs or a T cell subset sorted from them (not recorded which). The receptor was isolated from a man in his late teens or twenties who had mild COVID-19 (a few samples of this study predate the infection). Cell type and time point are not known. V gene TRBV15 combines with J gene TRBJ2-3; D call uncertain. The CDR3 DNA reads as TGTGCCACCAGCAGAGAGGGGTCGGCAGATACGCAGTATTTT. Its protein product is CATSREGSADTQYF.